This T cell receptor beta chain came from a study of siplizumab effects on memory and regulatory T cells. General observations from the study: Mappable alloreactive CD4+ clones averaged approximately 62% Treg-derived with siplizumab versus about 30% in controls.

A remark on this clone: Its antigen is unidentified.

Profiled with immunoSEQ multiplex PCR; TCRdb holds only in-frame clones, not every one. The data contain about 110,000 clones, about 91% of them singletons. The CDR3 totals 15 residues. The germline V gene encodes CDR1 MGHRA and CDR2 YSYEKL. Trimming took off 4 bases at V and 3 bases at J, with 13 bases between the two ends. Sequenced: Tregs sorted from blood. The origin of this receptor is a human donor in good health. The chain carries TRBV4-1 and TRBJ1-5; unclear D gene. CDR3 sequence reads: CASSPHGLNNQPQHF. The CDR3 DNA reads as TGCGCCAGCAGCCCACACGGGTTGAACAATCAGCCCCAGCATTTT.